A selection of T cell receptor beta chains follows, all from one sample in a study of blood T cell repertoires in COVID-19. The assay was immunoSEQ multiplex PCR, and TCRdb's table has in-frame clones only and misses some. This table has about 74,000 clones, roughly 90% appearing once. Material: peripheral blood. The source of these receptors is a man between 50 and 59 years old with acute or convalescent COVID-19. CDR3s include the opening cysteine and the closing phenylalanine or tryptophan. D genes are given only for firm matches. Size is stated for part of the rows, as once, few or many counts, or as a class when the clone is expanded.

clone size: NA
D gene: NA
V gene: TRBV6-5
J gene: TRBJ1-2
CDR3 DNA: TGTGCCAGCACGAAGGGGAGGTATGGCTACACCTTC
CDR3 protein: CASTKGRYGYTF

clone size: NA
D gene: TRBD1
V gene: TRBV7-2
J gene: TRBJ2-5
CDR3 DNA: TGTGCCAGCAGCTCCAGGGGGCGGGAGACCCAGTACTTC
CDR3 protein: CASSSRGRETQYF

clone size: NA
D gene: TRBD1
V gene: TRBV11-2
J gene: TRBJ2-3
CDR3 DNA: TGTGCCAGCAGCTTCCAACGACCGGGACAGGGCTCAGATACGCAGTATTTT
CDR3 protein: CASSFQRPGQGSDTQYF

clone size: NA
D gene: TRBD2
V gene: TRBV7-3
J gene: TRBJ2-7
CDR3 DNA: TGTGCCAGCAGCCGCGGACTAGGGACCCACGAGCAGTACTTC
CDR3 protein: CASSRGLGTHEQYF

clone size: NA
D gene: TRBD1
V gene: TRBV6-1
J gene: TRBJ1-2
CDR3 DNA: TGTGCCAGCAGTGAAGCCGGGACAGGGGCTGGCTACACCTTC
CDR3 protein: CASSEAGTGAGYTF

clone size: NA
D gene: TRBD1
V gene: TRBV30
J gene: TRBJ1-1
CDR3 DNA: TGTGCCTGGAGTATTATTCAGGGGGCTAGACCCCTGAGCACTGAAGCTTTCTTT
CDR3 protein: CAWSIIQGARPLSTEAFF

clone size: NA
D gene: TRBD1
V gene: TRBV19
J gene: TRBJ2-2
CDR3 DNA: TGTGCCAGTATTAGGGACAGGGGAAACGGGGAGCTGTTTTTT
CDR3 protein: CASIRDRGNGELFF

clone size: NA
D gene: TRBD1
V gene: TRBV10-2
J gene: TRBJ1-2
CDR3 DNA: TGCGCCAGCAGTGAAGGGCAGGGGGGTTATGGCTACACCTTC
CDR3 protein: CASSEGQGGYGYTF

clone size: NA
D gene: NA
V gene: TRBV18
J gene: TRBJ1-2
CDR3 DNA: TGTGCCAGCTCACCCCGGAACAGGGAGAACTATGGCTACACCTTC
CDR3 protein: CASSPRNRENYGYTF

clone size: NA
D gene: NA
V gene: TRBV19
J gene: TRBJ2-3
CDR3 DNA: TGTGCCAGTAGTCAGGCCCAACGCACAGATACGCAGTATTTT
CDR3 protein: CASSQAQRTDTQYF

clone size: NA
D gene: NA
V gene: TRBV5-6
J gene: TRBJ2-3
CDR3 DNA: TGTGCCAGCAGCTCCATTTTCGCCCACATGGGCACAGATACGCAGTATTTT
CDR3 protein: CASSSIFAHMGTDTQYF

clone size: NA
D gene: TRBD1
V gene: TRBV6-5
J gene: TRBJ2-5
CDR3 DNA: TGTGCCAGCAGTTACTCGGACAGGGGGCAGACCCAGTACTTC
CDR3 protein: CASSYSDRGQTQYF

clone size: NA
D gene: TRBD1
V gene: TRBV27
J gene: TRBJ1-1
CDR3 DNA: TGTGCCAGCAGTTTATCCGGGACAGGAACGAACACTGAAGCTTTCTTT
CDR3 protein: CASSLSGTGTNTEAFF

clone size: NA
D gene: NA
V gene: TRBV28
J gene: TRBJ2-7
CDR3 DNA: TGTGCCAGCAACACACCTAGGGATGGGGCTAATGAGCAGTACTTC
CDR3 protein: CASNTPRDGANEQYF

clone size: medium-sized
D gene: TRBD1
V gene: TRBV2
J gene: TRBJ2-7
CDR3 DNA: TGTGCCAGCAGGGGGACAGAGATTTACGAGCAGTACTTC
CDR3 protein: CASRGTEIYEQYF

clone size: NA
D gene: NA
V gene: TRBV7-9
J gene: TRBJ2-6
CDR3 DNA: TGTGCCAGCAGCTTAGGAGGGTCTGGGGCCAACGTCCTGACTTTC
CDR3 protein: CASSLGGSGANVLTF

clone size: once
D gene: NA
V gene: TRBV7-2
J gene: TRBJ2-1
CDR3 DNA: TGTGCCAGCAGCCGGGTGGGGGGTAATGAGCAGTTCTTC
CDR3 protein: CASSRVGGNEQFF

clone size: NA
D gene: TRBD1
V gene: TRBV15
J gene: TRBJ1-4
CDR3 DNA: TGTGCCACCAGCAGAGACGGAACAGGGGGGAATGAAAAACTGTTTTTT
CDR3 protein: CATSRDGTGGNEKLFF

clone size: NA
D gene: NA
V gene: TRBV28
J gene: TRBJ1-2
CDR3 DNA: TGTGCCAGCACCGGGGTTAACTATGGCTACACCTTC
CDR3 protein: CASTGVNYGYTF

clone size: NA
D gene: TRBD2
V gene: TRBV9
J gene: TRBJ2-1
CDR3 DNA: TGTGCCAGCAGCCTGACTAGCGGGATTGATTACAATGAGCAGTTCTTC
CDR3 protein: CASSLTSGIDYNEQFF

clone size: once
D gene: NA
V gene: TRBV5-1
J gene: TRBJ2-1
CDR3 DNA: TGCGCCAGCAGCCCCCGAGGGAGCGCGTCCGATGAGCAGTTCTTC
CDR3 protein: CASSPRGSASDEQFF

clone size: once
D gene: NA
V gene: TRBV6-5
J gene: TRBJ2-1
CDR3 DNA: TGTGCCAGCAAAAATAGCGGATCGAATGAGCAGTTCTTC
CDR3 protein: CASKNSGSNEQFF

clone size: NA
D gene: NA
V gene: TRBV6-5
J gene: TRBJ1-2
CDR3 DNA: TGTGCCAGCAGTTACGAACCACAGCGGTATGGCTACACCTTC
CDR3 protein: CASSYEPQRYGYTF

clone size: NA
D gene: NA
V gene: TRBV5-4
J gene: TRBJ2-3
CDR3 DNA: TGTGCCAGCAGCTTGGGTGTATCAGAAGATACGCAGTATTTT
CDR3 protein: CASSLGVSEDTQYF

clone size: NA
D gene: TRBD2
V gene: TRBV2
J gene: TRBJ2-1
CDR3 DNA: TGTGCCACAGCCCCGGGAGGGGTCGTACAGTTCTTC
CDR3 protein: CATAPGGVVQFF

clone size: NA
D gene: TRBD1
V gene: TRBV25-1
J gene: TRBJ2-7
CDR3 DNA: TGTGCCAGCAGTACCGCGGGACAGGGGAGCGAGCAGTACTTC
CDR3 protein: CASSTAGQGSEQYF

clone size: NA
D gene: NA
V gene: TRBV14
J gene: TRBJ1-5
CDR3 DNA: TGTGCCAGCAGCCAAGCCCTCCCGCAGCCCCAGCATTTT
CDR3 protein: CASSQALPQPQHF

clone size: NA
D gene: NA
V gene: TRBV12-5
J gene: TRBJ2-5
CDR3 DNA: TGTGCTAGTGGTTTGACTGGCTCCCCCGGGGCCCAGTACTTC
CDR3 protein: CASGLTGSPGAQYF

clone size: NA
D gene: TRBD1
V gene: TRBV6-6
J gene: TRBJ1-1
CDR3 DNA: TGTGCCAGCAGCAAGGACAGGGCCACTGAAGCTTTCTTT
CDR3 protein: CASSKDRATEAFF

clone size: NA
D gene: TRBD1
V gene: TRBV5-1
J gene: TRBJ1-6
CDR3 DNA: TGCGCCAGCGGCGGCGGACAGGGGAATTCACCCCTCCACTTT
CDR3 protein: CASGGGQGNSPLHF

clone size: NA
D gene: NA
V gene: TRBV4-3
J gene: TRBJ2-1
CDR3 DNA: TGCGCCAGCAGCCAAGGCAGGCAATCCGATGAGCAGTTCTTC
CDR3 protein: CASSQGRQSDEQFF

clone size: NA
D gene: NA
V gene: TRBV2
J gene: TRBJ1-2
CDR3 DNA: TGTGCCAGCAGTGAAGTTGAGGCGTGGGGCTACACCTTC
CDR3 protein: CASSEVEAWGYTF

clone size: NA
D gene: NA
V gene: TRBV5-3
J gene: TRBJ1-5
CDR3 DNA: TGTGCCAGAAGCTTCCGGAGCCAAGGGGCCCTCGGGCCCCAGCATTTT
CDR3 protein: CARSFRSQGALGPQHF

clone size: NA
D gene: NA
V gene: TRBV15
J gene: TRBJ2-3
CDR3 DNA: TGTGCCACCAGCAGAGATTGGACTACCACCGGGGGAGGCACAGATACGCAGTATTTT
CDR3 protein: CATSRDWTTTGGGTDTQYF

clone size: NA
D gene: NA
V gene: TRBV12-3/TRBV12-4
J gene: TRBJ1-1
CDR3 DNA: TGTGCCAGCAGCCGGAGCACTGAAGCTTTCTTT
CDR3 protein: CASSRSTEAFF

clone size: NA
D gene: NA
V gene: TRBV5-6
J gene: TRBJ2-1
CDR3 DNA: TGTGCCAGCAGCTTGCGACTGGAATGGAGGAACAATGAGCAGTTCTTC
CDR3 protein: CASSLRLEWRNNEQFF

clone size: NA
D gene: TRBD2
V gene: TRBV7-3
J gene: TRBJ2-1
CDR3 DNA: TGTGCCAGCAGCTTAGGGACTAGACCCAAGAGTGGGGCCTACAATGAGCAGTTCTTC
CDR3 protein: CASSLGTRPKSGAYNEQFF

clone size: few
D gene: NA
V gene: TRBV7-3
J gene: TRBJ2-7
CDR3 DNA: TGTGCCAGCAGCTTAGCCCCAACAGAATTCGACGAGCAGTACTTC
CDR3 protein: CASSLAPTEFDEQYF

clone size: NA
D gene: NA
V gene: TRBV21-1
J gene: TRBJ1-2
CDR3 DNA: TGTGCCAGCAGTCTTGGCAGGGGTAAATCCTATGGCTACACCTTC
CDR3 protein: CASSLGRGKSYGYTF

clone size: NA
D gene: NA
V gene: TRBV27
J gene: TRBJ2-3
CDR3 DNA: TGTGCCAGCAGTCCGGAGACTAGTCCCTCCCCAGATACGCAGTATTTT
CDR3 protein: CASSPETSPSPDTQYF

clone size: NA
D gene: TRBD1
V gene: TRBV18
J gene: TRBJ1-1
CDR3 DNA: TGTGCCAGCTCACTTAACGACAGGGGCACCGGGGCTTTCTTT
CDR3 protein: CASSLNDRGTGAFF